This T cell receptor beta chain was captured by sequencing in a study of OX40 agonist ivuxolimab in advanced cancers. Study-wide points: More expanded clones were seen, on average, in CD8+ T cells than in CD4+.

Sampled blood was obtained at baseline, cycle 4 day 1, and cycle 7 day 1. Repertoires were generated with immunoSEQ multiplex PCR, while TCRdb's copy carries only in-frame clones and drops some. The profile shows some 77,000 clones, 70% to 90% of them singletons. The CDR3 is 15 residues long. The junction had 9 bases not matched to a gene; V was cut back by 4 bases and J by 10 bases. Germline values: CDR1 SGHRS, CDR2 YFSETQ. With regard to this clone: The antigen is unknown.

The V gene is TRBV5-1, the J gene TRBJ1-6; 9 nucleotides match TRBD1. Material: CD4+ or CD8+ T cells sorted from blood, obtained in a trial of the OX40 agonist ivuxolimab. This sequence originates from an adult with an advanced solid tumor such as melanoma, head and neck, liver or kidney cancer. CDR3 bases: TGCGCCAGCAGCCGGGACAGGGATAAAGGGTCACCCCTCCACTTT. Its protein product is CASSRDRDKGSPLHF.